The next 16 T cell receptor beta chains were all read from a single sample in a study of T cells in localized non-small cell lung cancer. Clones were read by immunoSEQ multiplex PCR, and TCRdb kept only the in-frame ones, dropping some. The sample contains around 1,700 clones, nearly 20% of which appear only once. The sequences come from lung tumor tissue, collected before any cancer treatment. The origin of the receptors is a male donor older than 55 with stage I lung adenocarcinoma.

This clone occurred a few times. The rearrangement links TRBV7-2 to TRBJ1-1; 9 positions match TRBD1. CDR1 and CDR2 (germline): SGHTA, FQGNSA. This CDR3 has 13 residues. Losses at the gene ends were 4 bases for V and 3 bases for J; bases not matched to a gene: 0. Written as DNA, the CDR3 is TGTGCCAGCAGCTGGACAGGGGACACTGAAGCTTTCTTT. This encodes CASSWTGDTEAFF.

Worth noting for this clone: One end of the junction is discordant with germline, which a read error may explain. The chain carries TRBV6-8 and TRBJ2-2, with 9 nucleotides matching TRBD1. This CDR3 contains 17 residues. Germline assignment: CDR1 MNHGY and CDR2 SAAAGT. CDR3 loop: CAISPGTGRLNTGELFF. The CDR3 coding sequence is TGTGCCATCAGTCCCGGGACAGGGAGATTGAACACCGGGGAGCTGTTTTTT.

This chain links TRBV18 with TRBJ1-2; possible D gene TRBD1, 5 bases. Germline V gene sequence: CDR1 KGHSH, CDR2 LQKENI. The CDR3 runs to 14 residues. Between the trimmed V and J ends, which lost 0 bases and 8 bases, there was a span of 13 bases. The CDR3 reads CASSPPEVWGGYTF. The CDR3 nucleotides are TGTGCCAGCTCACCACCGGAGGTTTGGGGCGGCTACACCTTC.

A few counts support this clone. This chain connects TRBV11-3 to TRBJ1-6; tentative D call: TRBD1 (5 bases). CDR3 length equals 14 residues. V lost 7 bases, J lost 7 bases, and 14 bases lay in between. Looked up from germline, CDR1 is SGHNT and CDR2 is YENEEA. This CDR3 reads CASNLGRENSPLHF. The CDR3 bases are TGTGCCAGCAATCTTGGCAGGGAAAATTCACCCCTCCACTTT.

This clone is large within its sample. The J gene is TRBJ2-1, the V gene TRBV28; 14 bases align to TRBD2. J lost 5 bases, V lost 6 bases, and 9 bases had no gene match. Germline CDR1 reads MDHEN; CDR2 reads SYDVKM. The CDR3 consists of 17 residues. Written as DNA, the CDR3 is TGTGCCAGCAGCAACCTCGGGACTAGCGGGGGAGACAATGAGCAGTTCTTC. This gives the protein CASSNLGTSGGDNEQFF. The full variable domain, its missing parts supplied by reference TRBV28 and TRBJ2-1, is DVKVTQSSRYLVKRTGEKVFLECVQDMDHENMFWYRQDPGLGLRLIYFSYDVKMKEKGDIPEGYSVSREKKERFSLILESASTNQTSMYLCASSNLGTSGGDNEQFFGPGTRLTVL.

This clone is medium-sized in the sample. V and J are TRBV6-8 and TRBJ1-6; D perhaps matches TRBD1 (6 bases). The CDR3 is 14 amino acids. With 5 bases removed from V and 8 bases from J, the gap between germline ends came to 13 bases. Germline assignment: CDR1 MNHGY and CDR2 SAAAGT. CDR3 coding DNA: TGTGCCAGCAGTGTCGGGACACCAGATTCACCCCTCCACTTT. Its protein product is CASSVGTPDSPLHF.

The gene calls are TRBV18 and TRBJ1-4; TRBD1 matches at 7 bases. The germline V gene encodes CDR1 KGHSH and CDR2 LQKENI. V shed 2 bases, J shed 3 bases, and the junction held 15 bases outside the gene matches. The CDR3 loop spans 19 amino acids. The chain's CDR3 is CASSPNRQGYIEANEKLFF. In nucleotides, the CDR3 is TGTGCCAGCTCACCAAATCGACAGGGTTATATCGAGGCTAATGAAAAACTGTTTTTT.

The chain has TRBV28 and TRBJ2-7, with D unresolved. V was shortened by 4 bases and J by 2 bases, with 9 bases between the two germline ends. CDR3 length: 13 residues. Germline V gene sequence: CDR1 MDHEN, CDR2 SYDVKM. The DNA for the CDR3 is TGTGCCAGCAGTTCCGCGGTGACCTACGAGCAGTACTTC. Its protein is CASSSAVTYEQYF.

This clone showed up just a few times. The chain combines TRBV9 with TRBJ2-5; 14 nucleotides match TRBD2. CDR1 is SGDLS and CDR2 is YYNGEE in the germline V gene. V lost 2 bases, J lost 5 bases, and 5 bases stayed unmatched. The CDR3 length is 16 residues. The CDR3 loop is CASSVGTSGGGETQYF. The CDR3 DNA reads as TGTGCCAGCAGCGTGGGGACTAGCGGGGGCGGGGAGACCCAGTACTTC. Based on the CDR3 plus reference TRBV9 and TRBJ2-5, the full variable domain is DSGVTQTPKHLITATGQRVTLRCSPRSGDLSVYWYQQSLDQGLQFLIQYYNGEERAKGNILERFSAQQFPDLHSELNLSSLELGDSALYFCASSVGTSGGGETQYFGPGTRLLVL.

This chain joins TRBV28 and TRBJ1-3, with D possibly matching TRBD1 (5 bases). There are 12 residues in the CDR3. Germline assignment: CDR1 MDHEN and CDR2 SYDVKM. CDR3 region: CATGRTGNTIYF. The CDR3, as DNA: TGTGCTACGGGCAGGACAGGAAACACCATATATTTT.

The chain combines TRBV29-1 with TRBJ2-5, with 7 positions matching TRBD2. V shed 6 bases, J shed 2 bases, and the junction held 6 bases outside the gene matches. The length of the CDR3 is 13 residues. Germline values: CDR1 SQVTM, CDR2 ANQGSEA. CDR3 nucleotide sequence: TGCAGCGTCCTGGGGGGGAAACAAGAGACCCAGTACTTC. This codes for CSVLGGKQETQYF. Together with reference TRBV29-1 and TRBJ2-5, the CDR3 gives the full variable domain: SAVISQKPSRDICQRGTSLTIQCQVDSQVTMMFWYRQQPGQSLTLIATANQGSEATYESGFVIDKFPISRPNLTFSTLTVSNMSPEDSSIYLCSVLGGKQETQYFGPGTRLLVL.

The chain employs TRBV6-7 and TRBJ2-3, with D perhaps matching TRBD1 or TRBD2 (6 bases each). TRBV6-7 is sorted into the ORF group, with uncertain function. There are 16 residues in the CDR3. Trimming left V 7 bases short and J 6 bases short, with 23 bases between. The CDR3 loop is CASTIGRGRRDDTQYF. The CDR3, as DNA: TGTGCCAGCACCATTGGCCGGGGGCGCAGGGACGATACGCAGTATTTT.

This clone has a handful of counts. The chain uses TRBV11-3 and TRBJ1-3, with TRBD1 matching over 9 bases. Germline CDR1 reads SGHNT; CDR2 reads YENEEA. V was clipped by 6 bases and J by 2 bases; unmatched bases: 5. The CDR3 length is 15 residues. CDR3 protein: CASRRDRDPGNTIYF. The DNA for the CDR3 is TGTGCCAGCAGGCGGGACAGGGATCCTGGAAACACCATATATTTT.

This chain links TRBV9 with TRBJ1-2, with TRBD1 matching over 7 bases. Unmatched junction bases numbered 11, after V lost 5 bases and J lost 4 bases. The germline CDR1 and CDR2 sequences are SGDLS and YYNGEE. The CDR3 has 15 residues. CDR3 loop: CASRDPGTVIYGYTF. CDR3 nucleotides: TGTGCCAGCAGGGACCCCGGGACAGTAATCTATGGCTACACCTTC. Full variable domain (outside the CDR3, taken from reference TRBV9 and TRBJ1-2): DSGVTQTPKHLITATGQRVTLRCSPRSGDLSVYWYQQSLDQGLQFLIQYYNGEERAKGNILERFSAQQFPDLHSELNLSSLELGDSALYFCASRDPGTVIYGYTFGSGTRLTVV.

This clone was seen a handful of times. V and J are TRBV11-3 and TRBJ1-1, with D possibly being TRBD1 (5 bases). With 5 bases removed from V and 1 base from J, the gap between germline ends came to 11 bases. The CDR3 consists of 14 residues. Germline-derived CDR1 and CDR2 are SGHNT and YENEEA. Here the CDR3 reads CASSLQEGNTEAFF. The DNA of the CDR3 is TGTGCCAGCAGCCTACAGGAGGGGAACACTGAAGCTTTCTTT.

This clone showed up just a few times. J is TRBJ1-1 and V is TRBV19; 9 bases align to TRBD1. In germline, CDR1 is LNHDA, CDR2 SQIVND (reference sequence). The J segment lost 6 bases and the V segment lost 6 bases, leaving 8 bases of the junction unmatched. The length of the CDR3 is 14 residues. The CDR3 nucleotides read TGTGCCAGTAGCTGGGGACAGGGTCTTCCTGAAGCTTTCTTT. This gives the protein CASSWGQGLPEAFF. The variable domain in full, with the rest retrieved from reference TRBV19 and TRBJ1-1, is DGGITQSPKYLFRKEGQNVTLSCEQNLNHDAMYWYRQDPGQGLRLIYYSQIVNDFQKGDIAEGYSVSREKKESFPLTVTSAQKNPTAFYLCASSWGQGLPEAFFGQGTRLTVV.